This entry lists 21 T cell receptor beta chains sequenced from one sample in a study of regulatory T cells in long-lasting Graves disease (dated by TCRdb to 2020 to 2022). The time point label corresponds to: newly diagnosed GD, antithyroid drugs for less than 3 months. RNA was extracted from PBMCs in TRIzol for both TCR sequencing and RNA sequencing. The library relied on multiplex PCR. Sequencing was carried out with an Illumina HiSeq 4000. To build TCR beta libraries, CDR3 regions were amplified by Arm-PCR using iRepertoire HTBI primers. TCRdb ran its own pipeline on the public reads, namely fastp trimming at Q25 and MiXCR clone calling, and kept in-frame beta chains. CDR3 protein duplicates are merged, each entry listing the most common genes and DNA. The sample table records over 350,000 distinct CDR3 sequences; 11% to 15% of these occur just once. The top ten clones comprise about a sixth of the sample.

This sample was also put to use in a study of T cells in Graves' hyperthyroidism and ophthalmopathy.

The material sequenced was peripheral blood mononuclear cells (PBMCs), taken at new diagnosis, from a patient treated with antithyroid drugs. Source of these receptors: a woman aged 45-60 years with Graves disease. Donor details come from another sample of the same person, matched by shared clones.

V usage is TRBV5-6 and J usage is TRBJ1-1; TRBD1 is a possible D gene (6 bases). This CDR3 has 14 residues. V was cut by 5 bases and J by 1 base, with 12 bases left in between. The germline V gene has CDR1 SGHDT and CDR2 YYEEEE. The CDR3 spells CASRRRTANTEAFF. CDR3 bases: TGTGCCAGCAGAAGAAGGACAGCGAACACTGAAGCTTTCTTT. Complete variable domain (other parts from reference TRBV5-6 and TRBJ1-1): DAGVTQSPTHLIKTRGQQVTLRCSPKSGHDTVSWYQQALGQGPQFIFQYYEEEERQRGNFPDRFSGHQFPNYSSELNVNALLLGDSALYLCASRRRTANTEAFFGQGTRLTVV.

Ten or more counts support this clonotype. The DNA of the CDR3 is TGTGCCAGCAGTTCATCCGGGACTAGCCCAGATACGCAGTATTTT. Protein sequence: CASSSSGTSPDTQYF. The chain couples TRBV28 to TRBJ2-3, with TRBD2 identical over 9 bases. CDR1 and CDR2 from the germline V gene are MDHEN and SYDVKM. The CDR3 consists of 15 residues. Losses at the gene ends were 4 bases for V and 4 bases for J; bases not matched to a gene: 6.

The chain is built from TRBV5-1 and TRBJ2-5; 10 bases agree with TRBD2. The CDR3 has 15 residues. The germline gives CDR1 SGHRS, CDR2 YFSETQ. V was clipped by 4 bases and J by 5 bases; unmatched bases: 8. CDR3 nucleotides: TGCGCCAGCAGCCCGCTAGCGGGAGCTAGTGAGACCCAGTACTTC. Its translation: CASSPLAGASETQYF.

This clonotype was detected many times. The chain combines TRBV12-3 or TRBV12-4 with TRBJ2-1, with D maybe TRBD2 (5 bases). V lost 1 base to trimming and J lost 9 bases, with 13 bases between them. The CDR3 has 14 amino acids. The CDR3 sequence is CASSLGTLTTEQFF. In nucleotides, the CDR3 is TGTGCCAGCAGTTTAGGGACTTTGACCACTGAGCAGTTCTTC.

This clonotype was observed many times. V gene TRBV28 combines with J gene TRBJ2-7, with TRBD1 as a possible D gene (6 bases). The CDR3 has 14 amino acids. Per germline, CDR1 MDHEN and CDR2 SYDVKM. The V end was cut by 7 bases, the J end by 9 bases, with 22 bases between. The CDR3 DNA sequence: TGTGCCAGCAATATGGACGCAGGGGATGGGTGGCAGTACTTC. Its translation is CASNMDAGDGWQYF.

The chain joins TRBV3-1 to TRBJ1-2, with D perhaps TRBD1 (5 bases). Germline CDR1 LGHDT, CDR2 YNNKEL (reference sequence). The V gene lost 0 bases and the J gene lost 4 bases, with 12 bases spanning the gap. The CDR3 is made up of 15 amino acids. CDR3 residues: CASSQDSGGGYGYTF. DNA for the CDR3: TGTGCCAGCAGCCAAGATAGCGGGGGAGGCTATGGCTACACCTTC.

The gene calls are TRBV19 and TRBJ2-1; the match to TRBD2 covers 14 bases. The J segment lost 10 bases and the V segment lost 4 bases, leaving 15 bases of the junction unmatched. This CDR3 contains 18 residues. CDR1 is LNHDA, CDR2 SQIVND, per germline (reference sequence). The CDR3 DNA reads TGTGCCAGTAGTACAGAGGGCGCAGGGGGACTAGCGGGAGACGAGCAGTTCTTC. Translating gives CASSTEGAGGLAGDEQFF.

This clonotype was picked up many times. This rearrangement joins TRBV28 to TRBJ2-5; TRBD2 agrees at 10 bases. Trimming at V came to 1 base and at J to 5 bases, leaving 10 bases not matched to a gene. The CDR3 loop spans 17 amino acids. The germline V gene encodes CDR1 MDHEN and CDR2 SYDVKM. CDR3 residues: CASSLSLAGEIGETQYF. The CDR3 DNA reads TGTGCCAGCAGTTTATCGCTAGCGGGAGAGATAGGCGAGACCCAGTACTTC.

In this sample, this clonotype turned up many times. The chain joins TRBV7-6 to TRBJ2-3; maybe TRBD1 (6 bases). The CDR3 consists of 14 residues. Germline assignment: CDR1 SGHVS and CDR2 FNYEAQ. V lost 7 bases, J lost 5 bases, and 16 bases lay in between. CDR3: CASIPTRGRDTQYF. The CDR3 region has the DNA TGTGCCAGCATCCCAACCAGGGGCAGAGATACGCAGTATTTT.

The table lists this clonotype with many counts. The chain uses TRBV28 and TRBJ2-7, with D perhaps matching TRBD1 or TRBD2 (6 bases each). The germline CDR1 and CDR2 sequences are MDHEN and SYDVKM. This CDR3 spans 15 amino acids. V lost 2 bases to trimming and J lost 4 bases, with 15 bases between them. The CDR3, as DNA: TGTGCCAGCAGTTTAAGGCAGGGGACTTTATACGAGCAGTACTTC. Residues: CASSLRQGTLYEQYF.

This clonotype has a handful of counts. CDR3 region: CASSPDWGLAGAGEQYF. The CDR3 DNA follows: TGCGCCAGCAGTCCGGATTGGGGACTAGCGGGAGCTGGGGAGCAGTACTTC. V is TRBV5-1 and J is TRBJ2-7; 14 nucleotides agree with TRBD2. Germline V lookup: CDR1 SGHRS, CDR2 YFSETQ. Germline trimming cut 5 bases from V and 7 bases from J; bases unmatched to any gene: 14. The CDR3 is 17 residues long.

This clonotype was recorded many times. The chain combines TRBV12-3 or TRBV12-4 with TRBJ2-7; no definite D call. The V end was cut by 2 bases, the J end by 2 bases, with 10 bases between. This CDR3 spans 14 amino acids. CDR3 residues: CASSLFVRTYEQYF. CDR3 coding DNA: TGTGCCAGCAGTTTATTTGTCAGGACCTACGAGCAGTACTTC.

This clonotype was observed a handful of times. This sequence joins TRBV7-3 and TRBJ2-3, with TRBD2 as a possible D gene (6 bases). The V gene lost 2 bases and the J gene lost 8 bases, with 17 bases spanning the gap. The CDR3 has 15 residues. Germline CDR1 and CDR2: SGHTA and FQGTGA. The CDR3: CASSLGGLGSATQYF. The CDR3 DNA is TGTGCCAGCAGCTTAGGAGGGTTGGGGTCAGCTACGCAGTATTTT. Combining the CDR3 with reference TRBV7-3 and TRBJ2-3 gives the whole variable domain GAGVSQTPSNKVTEKGKYVELRCDPISGHTALYWYRQSLGQGPEFLIYFQGTGAADDSGLPNDRFFAVRPEGSVSTLKIQRTERGDSAVYLCASSLGGLGSATQYFGPGTRLTVL.

There are many counts of this clonotype. V usage is TRBV7-3 and J usage is TRBJ2-5; D call uncertain. This CDR3 is 13 amino acids long. The V end was cut by 3 bases, the J end by 4 bases, with 9 bases between. From germline, CDR1 is SGHTA and CDR2 FQGTGA. CDR3 sequence reads: CASSFGRGETQYF. The CDR3 nucleotides are TGTGCCAGCAGCTTCGGGCGCGGAGAGACCCAGTACTTC.

The rearrangement uses TRBV13 and TRBJ1-4; TRBD1 matches at 8 bases. The CDR3 is 14 amino acids. Germline assignment: CDR1 PRHDT and CDR2 FYEKMQ (reference sequence). V was clipped by 5 bases and J by 7 bases; unmatched bases: 6. CDR3: CASSKQGGLEKLFF. CDR3 bases: TGTGCCAGCAGCAAACAGGGGGGACTTGAAAAACTGTTTTTT.

A word on this clonotype: The CDR3 end shows no conserved phenylalanine or tryptophan, and so a read error is likely. The chain links TRBV11-3 to TRBJ2-7; TRBD1 or TRBD2 may be the D gene (5 bases each). Germline V gives CDR1 SGHNT, CDR2 YENEEA. CDR3 length equals 13 residues. V gave up 1 base and J gave up 3 bases, with 7 bases separating them. This CDR3 is CASSLGGFYEQYL. In DNA form, the CDR3 reads TGTGCCAGCAGCTTAGGGGGGTTCTACGAGCAGTACTTA.

Ten or more counts support this clonotype. The rearrangement links TRBV2 to TRBJ1-1; D is uncertain. Germline assignment: CDR1 SNHLY and CDR2 FYNNEI. Trimming took 4 bases from V and 4 from J, leaving 7 bases between them. This CDR3 region has 12 residues. Here the CDR3 DNA reads TGTGCCAGCAGTGGACTGGTCACTGAAGCTTTCTTT. It codes for CASSGLVTEAFF.

This clonotype was recorded many times. The rearrangement uses TRBV6-1 and TRBJ2-3; perhaps TRBD2 as D (6 bases). The CDR3 is 15 residues long. Germline V gene sequence: CDR1 MNHNS, CDR2 SASEGT. With 6 bases removed from V and 5 bases from J, the gap between germline ends came to 18 bases. CDR3 DNA: TGTGCCAGCAGCGGCACTAGCTTCGGGGGAGATACGCAGTATTTT. Its translation: CASSGTSFGGDTQYF.

In DNA form, the CDR3 reads TGCGCCAGCAGCCCCAGGGAATCAAATGAAAAACTGTTTTTT. Translation gives CASSPRESNEKLFF. This chain joins TRBV10-1 and TRBJ1-4; D perhaps matches TRBD1 (5 bases). This CDR3 has 14 residues. CDR1 is WNHNN and CDR2 is SYGVQD in the germline V gene (reference sequence). Trimming pared 6 bases from V and 5 bases from J, leaving 13 bases between.

This clonotype was seen ten or more times. This chain connects TRBV7-9 to TRBJ2-2; D is possibly TRBD1 (5 bases). V shed 3 bases and J shed 1 base, with 15 bases lying between them. The CDR3 consists of 17 residues. Per the germline V gene, CDR1 is SEHNR and CDR2 is FQNEAQ (reference sequence). The CDR3 spells CASSLGPGAGNTGELFF. DNA of the CDR3: TGTGCCAGCAGCTTGGGGCCTGGGGCAGGGAACACCGGGGAGCTGTTTTTT. Together with reference TRBV7-9 and TRBJ2-2, the CDR3 gives the full variable domain: DTGVSQNPRHKITKRGQNVTFRCDPISEHNRLYWYRQTLGQGPEFLTYFQNEAQLEKSRLLSDRFSAERPKGSFSTLEIQRTEQGDSAMYLCASSLGPGAGNTGELFFGEGSRLTVL.

There are a few counts of this clonotype. The rearrangement joins TRBV7-8 to TRBJ2-6; a possible D gene is TRBD2 (7 bases). The CDR3 contains 16 residues. Germline V gene sequence: CDR1 SGHVS, CDR2 FQNEAQ. Between the trimmed V and J ends, which lost 5 bases and 0 bases, there was a span of 11 bases. The CDR3 coding sequence is TGTGCCAGCAGCGAAAGGGGGGGCTCTGGGGCCAACGTCCTGACTTTC. Protein sequence: CASSERGGSGANVLTF. Together with reference TRBV7-8 and TRBJ2-6, the CDR3 gives the full variable domain: GAGVSQSPRYKVAKRGQDVALRCDPISGHVSLFWYQQALGQGPEFLTYFQNEAQLDKSGLPSDRFFAERPEGSVSTLKIQRTQQEDSAVYLCASSERGGSGANVLTFGAGSRLTVL.